Shown below are 24 T cell receptor beta chains from a single sample sequenced in a study of somatic mutations in cytotoxic T cells in rheumatoid arthritis. Profiling relied on immunoSEQ multiplex PCR, and the TCRdb table lists in-frame clones only, not all of them. The profile shows 10,000 or so clones, over 75% of them singletons. Sequencing was carried out using CD8+ T cells sorted from blood. These receptors were obtained from a woman aged 45-65 years in good health.

This clone has more than one count but fewer than ten. The gene calls are TRBV6-6 and TRBJ2-7; 12 bases line up with TRBD2. Germline loops: CDR1 MNHNY, CDR2 SVGAGI (reference sequence). With 6 bases clipped from V and 5 bases from J, the junction kept 8 bases outside the gene matches. This CDR3 has 15 amino acids. CDR3 region: CASRDWTSGVNEQYF. CDR3 DNA: TGTGCCAGCAGAGACTGGACTAGCGGGGTTAACGAGCAGTACTTC.

The CDR3 loop reads CASSFGGLGSDTQYF. CDR3 nucleotides: TGTGCCAGCAGCTTCGGGGGACTAGGGAGCGATACGCAGTATTTT. The V and J genes are TRBV13 and TRBJ2-3; 8 positions match TRBD2. Germline V gene data show CDR1 as PRHDT and CDR2 as FYEKMQ (reference sequence). V shed 3 bases, J shed 6 bases, and the junction held 8 bases outside the gene matches. The CDR3 covers 15 residues.

The rearrangement joins TRBV11-2 to TRBJ2-7; 8 bases align to TRBD2. V trimming: 2 bases; J trimming: 2 bases; junction bases outside the gene matches: 5. The CDR3 extends over 15 amino acids. Germline assignment: CDR1 SGHAT and CDR2 FQNNGV. The CDR3 DNA reads as TGTGCCAGCAGCTTAAGCGGGGGCTCGACCTACGAGCAGTACTTC. Translated: CASSLSGGSTYEQYF.

The gene calls are TRBV11-2 and TRBJ2-5, with unresolved D. The CDR3 is made up of 14 amino acids. V gave up 3 bases and J gave up 2 bases, with 10 bases separating them. Germline V CDR1 and CDR2: SGHAT, FQNNGV. CDR3 nucleotides: TGTGCCAGCAGCTTTTATACCAGTCAAGAGACCCAGTACTTC. Its protein product is CASSFYTSQETQYF. The full variable domain, with the rest looked up from reference TRBV11-2 and TRBJ2-5, is EAGVAQSPRYKIIEKRQSVAFWCNPISGHATLYWYQQILGQGPKLLIQFQNNGVVDDSQLPKDRFSAERLKGVDSTLKIQPAKLEDSAVYLCASSFYTSQETQYFGPGTRLLVL.

The rearrangement uses TRBV6-6 and TRBJ2-1, with TRBD2 identical over 7 bases. CDR1 and CDR2 (germline): MNHNY, SVGAGI (reference sequence). CDR3 size: 16 residues. Trimming took 6 bases from V and 2 from J; bases not matched to a gene: 10. The CDR3: CASRDPGGRAYNEQFF. CDR3 nucleotide sequence: TGTGCCAGCAGGGACCCGGGGGGTCGGGCCTACAATGAGCAGTTCTTC.

J is TRBJ2-2 and V is TRBV9; D is unclear. Germline V lookup: CDR1 SGDLS, CDR2 YYNGEE. The CDR3 is made up of 14 amino acids. Deletions cut 4 bases from V and 5 bases from J, with 12 bases between. The CDR3 here is CASSPTGETGELFF. In nucleotides, the CDR3 is TGTGCCAGCAGCCCCACCGGTGAGACCGGGGAGCTGTTTTTT.

This clone was counted only a few times. The V and J genes are TRBV27 and TRBJ1-1; TRBD1 matches 7 bases. J was trimmed by 0 bases and V by 3 bases; bases with no gene match: 1. This CDR3 region has 14 residues. Germline CDR1 is MNHEY and CDR2 is SMNVEV (reference sequence). The CDR3: CASSLRGLNTEAFF. CDR3 DNA sequence: TGTGCCAGCAGTTTGAGGGGGCTGAACACTGAAGCTTTCTTT.

This rearrangement joins TRBV19 to TRBJ2-7; D might be TRBD1 (6 bases). Trimming pared 9 bases from V and 0 bases from J, leaving 12 bases between. The CDR3 has 13 residues. CDR1 is LNHDA, CDR2 SQIVND, per germline (reference sequence). The CDR3 DNA is TGTGCCAGCCATGACAGGAGCTCCTACGAGCAGTACTTC. Translation: CASHDRSSYEQYF. Full variable domain (rest looked up from reference TRBV19 and TRBJ2-7): DGGITQSPKYLFRKEGQNVTLSCEQNLNHDAMYWYRQDPGQGLRLIYYSQIVNDFQKGDIAEGYSVSREKKESFPLTVTSAQKNPTAFYLCASHDRSSYEQYFGPGTRLTVT.

The J gene is TRBJ2-5, the V gene TRBV2; weak D call: TRBD2 (6 bases). The V and J ends lost 3 bases and 1 base respectively, with 9 bases between them. Germline CDR1 reads SNHLY; CDR2 reads FYNNEI. The CDR3 covers 14 residues. CDR3 nucleotides: TGTGCCAGCAGTGATCCAGCGGGCCAAGAGACCCAGTACTTC. Encoded protein: CASSDPAGQETQYF.

The chain recombines TRBV4-1 with TRBJ2-7; D not resolved. This CDR3 is built from 14 residues. V lost 0 bases, J lost 3 bases, and 9 bases lay in between. Germline V gene sequence: CDR1 MGHRA, CDR2 YSYEKL. As DNA, the CDR3 is TGCGCCAGCAGCCAAGATCTGGTCTACTACGAGCAGTACTTC. This gives the protein CASSQDLVYYEQYF.

This chain joins TRBV28 and TRBJ2-6; no clear D. The CDR3 is 13 residues long. Germline loops: CDR1 MDHEN, CDR2 SYDVKM. The V end lost 6 bases, the J end lost 2 bases, and 5 bases lay between the germline ends. The CDR3 loop reads CASSLPGANVLTF. The CDR3 nucleotides are TGTGCCAGCAGCCTCCCTGGGGCCAACGTCCTGACTTTC.

The genes are TRBV15 and TRBJ2-1, with TRBD2 as a possible D gene (6 bases). V was trimmed by 5 bases and J by 2 bases, leaving 22 bases between them. CDR3 length: 18 amino acids. Germline-derived CDR1 and CDR2 are LNHNV and YYDKDF (reference sequence). The CDR3 sequence: CATSGQGGGGTTYNEQFF. Here the CDR3 DNA reads TGTGCCACCAGCGGTCAGGGAGGAGGCGGGACCACCTACAATGAGCAGTTCTTC.

This chain links TRBV21-1 with TRBJ2-7; TRBD2, the table's D call, lacks a check against the DNA. TRBV21-1 is deemed a pseudogene. This CDR3 is 15 amino acids long. CDR3 protein: CASTNLGRFPYEQYF. The CDR3 coding sequence is TGTGCCAGCACCAACCTCGGGAGGTTTCCCTACGAGCAGTACTTC.

The rearrangement uses TRBV4-3 and TRBJ2-3; D is ambiguous. With 4 bases removed from V and 3 bases from J, the gap between germline ends came to 8 bases. The CDR3 sequence is 13 residues long. Germline lookup yields CDR1 LGHNA and CDR2 YSLEER. The CDR3 reads CASSPSRTDTQYF. DNA of the CDR3: TGCGCCAGCAGCCCCTCGAGAACAGATACGCAGTATTTT.

This clone has just one count. This chain joins TRBV5-1 and TRBJ2-7; D gene ambiguous. V was shortened by 1 base and J by 0 bases, with 11 bases between the two germline ends. The CDR3 covers 15 residues. In germline, CDR1 is SGHRS, CDR2 YFSETQ. The chain's CDR3 is CASSLRDMSSYEQYF. As DNA, the CDR3 is TGCGCCAGCAGCTTGAGAGATATGAGCTCCTACGAGCAGTACTTC.

The gene calls are TRBV5-1 and TRBJ2-7, with D possibly TRBD2 on 5 matching bases. Trimming stripped 2 bases from V and 6 bases from J, with 15 bases between. The CDR3 sequence is 14 residues long. Germline-derived CDR1 and CDR2 are SGHRS and YFSETQ. In nucleotides, the CDR3 is TGCGCCAGCAGCTTAGGACTTTCACCCCTCGAGCAGTACTTC. The encoded protein is CASSLGLSPLEQYF.

This clone was observed once. The rearrangement uses TRBV5-4 and TRBJ2-3; 8 nucleotides match TRBD2. Germline CDR1 reads SGHNT; CDR2 reads YYREEE (reference sequence). The ends lost 0 bases at V and 8 bases at J; junction bases unmatched: 5. The CDR3 has 14 amino acids. The CDR3 sequence is CASSLDPGGGTQYF. In nucleotides, the CDR3 is TGTGCCAGCAGCTTGGACCCCGGGGGGGGTACGCAGTATTTT.

This clone appeared a single time. The V gene is TRBV7-6, the J gene TRBJ2-1; D might be TRBD1 (6 bases). The germline V and J ends were trimmed by 5 bases and 9 bases, with 11 bases remaining between them. CDR1 SGHVS and CDR2 FNYEAQ come from the germline V gene. This CDR3 spans 12 amino acids. This chain's CDR3 is CASSPGGPEQFF. DNA for the CDR3: TGTGCCAGCAGCCCTGGGGGCCCTGAGCAGTTCTTC.

This sequence joins TRBV6-6 and TRBJ2-7; TRBD2 matches 10 bases. Germline-derived CDR1 and CDR2 are MNHNY and SVGAGI (reference sequence). Germline trimming cut 2 bases from V and 2 bases from J; bases unmatched to any gene: 0. This CDR3 is 14 amino acids long. The chain's CDR3 is CASSYGTSAYEQYF. The CDR3 DNA reads as TGTGCCAGCAGTTACGGGACTAGCGCCTACGAGCAGTACTTC.

This chain links TRBV4-2 with TRBJ2-1, with 7 bases aligning to TRBD2. CDR3 length: 17 amino acids. The V and J ends lost 0 bases and 7 bases, in that order; junction bases with no gene match: 12. Germline CDR1 reads LGHNA; CDR2 reads YNFKEQ. The chain's CDR3 is CASSQEGDGGGWNEQFF. CDR3 bases: TGTGCCAGCAGCCAAGAGGGGGATGGGGGGGGGTGGAATGAGCAGTTCTTC.

The chain joins TRBV25-1 to TRBJ1-5, with 11 nucleotides matching TRBD1. This CDR3 is 15 amino acids long. V dropped 1 base and J dropped 7; count of bases not matched to a gene: 3. Germline V gene lookup returns CDR1 MGHDK and CDR2 SYGVNS. The CDR3 loop is CASSESGQGGQPQHF. Written as DNA, the CDR3 is TGTGCCAGCAGTGAATCGGGACAGGGGGGGCAGCCCCAGCATTTT.

The chain combines TRBV19 with TRBJ2-7; 7 positions agree with TRBD1. After removal of 9 bases from V and 3 bases from J, the junction contained 8 bases not matched to a gene. From germline, CDR1 is LNHDA and CDR2 SQIVND (reference sequence). The CDR3 loop spans 13 amino acids. The CDR3 nucleotides read TGTGCCAGCATTGGGGCAGGGGGCTACGAGCAGTACTTC. It is translated as CASIGAGGYEQYF.

The genes are TRBV21-1 and TRBJ1-5. TRBV21-1 is a pseudogene segment. This CDR3 has 12 residues. This chain's CDR3 is CASSGEEQPQHF. CDR3 coding DNA: TGTGCCAGCAGCGGGGAGGAACAGCCCCAGCATTTT.

This clone was observed a single time. The chain combines TRBV4-3 with TRBJ2-5; D is perhaps TRBD1 (6 bases). From germline, CDR1 is LGHNA and CDR2 YSLEER. The CDR3 is 15 residues long. V lost 1 base, J lost 4 bases, and 13 bases lay in between. The CDR3 sequence: CASSQGWGRGETQYF. The CDR3 DNA reads TGCGCCAGCAGCCAAGGGTGGGGGCGTGGAGAGACCCAGTACTTC.